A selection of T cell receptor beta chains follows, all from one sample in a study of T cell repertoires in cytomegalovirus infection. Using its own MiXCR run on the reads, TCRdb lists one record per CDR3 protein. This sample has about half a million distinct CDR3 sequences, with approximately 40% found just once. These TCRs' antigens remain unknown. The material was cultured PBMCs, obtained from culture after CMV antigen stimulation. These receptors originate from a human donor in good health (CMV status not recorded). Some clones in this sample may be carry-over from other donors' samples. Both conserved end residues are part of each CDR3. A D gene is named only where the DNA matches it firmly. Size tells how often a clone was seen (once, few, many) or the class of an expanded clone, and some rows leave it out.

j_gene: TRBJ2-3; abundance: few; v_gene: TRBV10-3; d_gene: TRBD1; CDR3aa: CAIGLAQGVAVLASTDTQYF; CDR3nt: TGTGCCATCGGACTCGCACAGGGGGTCGCGGTCCTGGCTAGCACAGATACGCAGTATTTT
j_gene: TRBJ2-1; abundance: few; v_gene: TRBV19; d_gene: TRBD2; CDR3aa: CASSMGGSGGYNEQFF; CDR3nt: TGTGCCAGTAGTATGGGGGGCAGCGGGGGGTACAATGAGCAGTTCTTC
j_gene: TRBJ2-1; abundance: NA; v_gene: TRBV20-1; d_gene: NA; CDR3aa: CSAGSLLEFHNEQFF; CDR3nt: TGCAGTGCTGGATCCCTGCTAGAGTTCCACAATGAGCAGTTCTTC
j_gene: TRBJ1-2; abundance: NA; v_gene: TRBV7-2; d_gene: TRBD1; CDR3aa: CASSPFDRGTNYGYTF; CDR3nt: TGTGCCAGCAGCCCCTTTGACAGGGGAACCAACTATGGCTACACCTTC
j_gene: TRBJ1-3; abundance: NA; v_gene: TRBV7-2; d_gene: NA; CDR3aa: CASSLNWDTYSGNTIYF; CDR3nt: TGTGCCAGCAGCCTTAATTGGGACACTTACTCTGGAAACACCATATATTTT
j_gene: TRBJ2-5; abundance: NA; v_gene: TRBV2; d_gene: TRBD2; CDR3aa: CASDLTRGGYQETQYF; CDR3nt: TGTGCCAGCGACTTAACACGGGGGGGGTACCAAGAGACCCAGTACTTC
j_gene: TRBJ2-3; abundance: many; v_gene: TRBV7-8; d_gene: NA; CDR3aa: CASSPVGWTDTQYF; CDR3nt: TGTGCCAGCAGCCCCGTGGGGTGGACAGATACGCAGTATTTT
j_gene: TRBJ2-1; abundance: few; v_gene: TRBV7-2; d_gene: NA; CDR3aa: CASSLSRALGNEQFF; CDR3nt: TGTGCCAGCAGCTTATCAAGGGCATTAGGCAATGAGCAGTTCTTC
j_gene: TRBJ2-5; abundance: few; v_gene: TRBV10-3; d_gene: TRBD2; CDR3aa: CAISETGTRETQYF; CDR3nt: TGTGCCATCAGTGAGACCGGGACTAGAGAGACCCAGTACTTC
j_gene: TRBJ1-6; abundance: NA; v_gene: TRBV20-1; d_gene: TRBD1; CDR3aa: CSAHYGTGASPLHF; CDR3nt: TGCAGTGCTCACTACGGGACAGGAGCTTCACCCCTCCACTTT
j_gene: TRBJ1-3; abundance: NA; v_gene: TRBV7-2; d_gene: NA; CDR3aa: CASSLMISSGNTIYF; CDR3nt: TGTGCCAGCAGCTTAATGATAAGCTCTGGAAACACCATATATTTT
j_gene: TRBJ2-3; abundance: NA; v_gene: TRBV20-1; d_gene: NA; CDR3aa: CSARDPREIVDTQYF; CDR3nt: TGCAGTGCTAGAGATCCACGGGAGATCGTAGATACGCAGTATTTT
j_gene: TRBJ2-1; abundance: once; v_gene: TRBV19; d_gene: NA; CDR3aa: CASSIMAGDNEQFF; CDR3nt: TGTGCCAGTAGTATCATGGCCGGGGACAATGAGCAGTTCTTC
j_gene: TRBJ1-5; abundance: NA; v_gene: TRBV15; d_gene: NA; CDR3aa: CATSRGSGNQPQHF; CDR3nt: TGTGCCACCAGCAGGGGATCCGGCAATCAGCCCCAGCATTTT
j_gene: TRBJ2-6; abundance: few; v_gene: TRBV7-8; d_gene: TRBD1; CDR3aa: CASSPKPTGSGANVLTF; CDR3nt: TGTGCCAGCAGCCCAAAACCGACAGGGTCCGGGGCCAACGTCCTGACTTTC
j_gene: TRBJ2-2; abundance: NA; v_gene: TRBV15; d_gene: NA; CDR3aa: CATSSRSGTGELFF; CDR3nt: TGTGCCACCAGCTCACGGTCCGGGACCGGGGAGCTGTTTTTT
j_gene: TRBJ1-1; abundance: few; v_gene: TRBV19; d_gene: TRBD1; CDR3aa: CASVDRSNTEAFF; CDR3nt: TGTGCCAGCGTGGACAGGTCCAACACTGAAGCTTTCTTT